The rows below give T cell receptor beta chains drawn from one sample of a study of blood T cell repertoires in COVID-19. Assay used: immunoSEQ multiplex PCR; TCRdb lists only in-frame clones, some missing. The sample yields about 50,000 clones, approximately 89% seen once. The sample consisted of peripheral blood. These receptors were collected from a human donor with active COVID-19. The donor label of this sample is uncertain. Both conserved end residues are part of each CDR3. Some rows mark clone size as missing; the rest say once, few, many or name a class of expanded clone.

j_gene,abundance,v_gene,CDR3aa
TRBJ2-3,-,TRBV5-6,CASSLNREDTQYF
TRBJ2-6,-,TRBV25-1,CASSEFPGAGANVLTF
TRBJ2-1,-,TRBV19,CASSPRQGLSYEQFF
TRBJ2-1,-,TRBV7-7,CASSLDRYNEQFF
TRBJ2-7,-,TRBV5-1,CASSLVGGRAVYEQYF
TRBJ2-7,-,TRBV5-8,CASCRQVGSEQYF
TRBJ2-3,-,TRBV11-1,CASSSDRVSSTDTQYF
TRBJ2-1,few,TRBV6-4,CASSQGAGGGDEQFF
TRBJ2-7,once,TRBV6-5,CASSLAGAFWEQYF
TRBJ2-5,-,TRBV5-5,CASSPPPDRGFRRETQYF
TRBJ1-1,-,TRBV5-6,CASSFRTGPNTEAFF
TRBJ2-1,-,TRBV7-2,CASSPRAGWVNEQFF
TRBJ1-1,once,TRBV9,CASSVWDRAGNTEAFF
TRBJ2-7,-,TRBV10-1,CASRATSGRRYEQYF
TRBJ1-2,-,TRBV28,CASSLGHEGYTF